The clone carrying this T cell receptor beta chain was observed a single time. Its cognate antigen is unknown. Germline and junction disagree at one end, which may indicate a read error. No cell sorting was done before RNA was extracted from the tissue. Distant lung tissue was collected more than 3 cm away from the tumor edge. Germline assignment: CDR1 MNHEY and CDR2 SVGAGI. There are 15 residues in the CDR3. The library came from three nested PCR rounds adapted from ARM-PCR protocols. MiXCR was run by TCRdb on the multiplex PCR reads, yielding one entry per CDR3 protein. The top ten hold around a fifth of the sample, which has roughly 90,000 distinct CDR3 sequences, more than 65% seen once. The sample comes from a study of tumor and adjacent non-tumor tissue in lung cancer. Broader study findings: Compared with tumor, normal lung showed significantly lower TCR diversity.

The sequencing sample was made of distant non-tumor lung tissue. The chain uses TRBV6-5 and TRBJ2-5; tentatively, D is TRBD2 (6 bases). This TCR was sampled from a woman between 45 and 60 years old with non-small cell lung cancer. Written as DNA, the CDR3 is TGTGCCAGCAATTACTCGTTTATGGGGGAGGAGACCCAGTATTTC. This encodes CASNYSFMGEETQYF.